This entry describes one T cell receptor (beta chain). Generated by immunoSEQ multiplex PCR, the TCRdb table keeps only in-frame clones and is missing some. The sample lists 630,000 or so clones, about 87% occurring once. Trimming left V 3 bases short and J 4 bases short, with 9 bases between. Germline CDR1 is KGHSH and CDR2 is LQKENI. This CDR3 contains 13 residues. This entry is derived from a study of shared T cell receptors in the human thymus. The same sample was also used in a study of human thymus T cells. That study reports: Thymus pieces cut out during corrective heart surgery were the tissue that was used. Thymic TCR repertoires of unrelated people reportedly overlapped highly.

The sample comprised thymocytes. This TCR derives from a boy in the first two years of life with a congenital heart defect. The rearrangement links TRBV18 to TRBJ1-2; D remains unclear. The DNA of the CDR3 is TGTGCCAGCTCACCCGCCAGGCTCTATGGCTACACCTTC. It is translated as CASSPARLYGYTF.